The rows below give T cell receptor beta chains drawn from one sample of a study of CD8+ T cells in alopecia areata. Profiling relied on immunoSEQ multiplex PCR, and the TCRdb table lists in-frame clones only, not all of them. Among 120,000 to 150,000 clones listed, roughly 80% were seen once. Sample: CD8+ T cells sorted from blood, taken at week 4, from a patient treated with tofacitinib. Receptors were obtained from a human donor with alopecia areata. Both conserved end residues are part of each CDR3. A D gene is named only where the DNA matches it firmly. Clone size, where shown, is once, few, many, or a class for clones that have expanded.

j_call: TRBJ1-2; d_call: NA; v_call: TRBV6-5; clone_size: NA; cdr3_nt: TGTGCCAGCAGTCAGGGGGGCTACACCTTC; cdr3_aa: CASSQGGYTF
j_call: TRBJ2-1; d_call: NA; v_call: TRBV7-8; clone_size: NA; cdr3_nt: TGTGCCAGCAGCCTTTACGAGTCCAGCTCCTACAATGAGCAGTTCTTC; cdr3_aa: CASSLYESSSYNEQFF
j_call: TRBJ2-7; d_call: TRBD1; v_call: TRBV29-1; clone_size: NA; cdr3_nt: TGCAGCGTCTCCGGGACAGGGTACGAGCAGTACTTC; cdr3_aa: CSVSGTGYEQYF
j_call: TRBJ2-2; d_call: NA; v_call: TRBV4-3; clone_size: few; cdr3_nt: TGCGCCAGCAGCCAAGACTTCGACGCGAACACCGGGGAGCTGTTTTTT; cdr3_aa: CASSQDFDANTGELFF
j_call: TRBJ2-3; d_call: TRBD1; v_call: TRBV6-5; clone_size: NA; cdr3_nt: TGTGCCAGCAGTTACTCGACCCAGGGGGCAGATACGCAGTATTTT; cdr3_aa: CASSYSTQGADTQYF
j_call: TRBJ2-3; d_call: NA; v_call: TRBV27; clone_size: NA; cdr3_nt: TGTGCCAGCAGTTTAGGGTTATTGGATACGCAGTATTTT; cdr3_aa: CASSLGLLDTQYF
j_call: TRBJ1-6; d_call: TRBD1; v_call: TRBV6-6; clone_size: NA; cdr3_nt: TGTGCCAGCAGCGGACCAGGGGGCCTTAATTCACCCCTCCACTTT; cdr3_aa: CASSGPGGLNSPLHF
j_call: TRBJ2-7; d_call: NA; v_call: TRBV23-1; clone_size: NA; cdr3_nt: TGCGCCAGCAGTCAATACTGGGCACCCTCCTACGAGCAGTACTTC; cdr3_aa: CASSQYWAPSYEQYF
j_call: TRBJ1-2; d_call: TRBD1; v_call: TRBV4-1; clone_size: NA; cdr3_nt: TGCGCCAGCAGCCCCGGGACAGCGCGGGGCTACACCTTC; cdr3_aa: CASSPGTARGYTF
j_call: TRBJ2-1; d_call: TRBD2; v_call: TRBV19; clone_size: NA; cdr3_nt: TGTGCCACCTCGATAGGGACTAGCTCCTACAATGAGCAGTTCTTC; cdr3_aa: CATSIGTSSYNEQFF
j_call: TRBJ2-2; d_call: TRBD1; v_call: TRBV4-1; clone_size: NA; cdr3_nt: TGCGCCAGCAGCTTCCGGACAGGGAGGGAGCTGTTTTTT; cdr3_aa: CASSFRTGRELFF
j_call: TRBJ2-7; d_call: TRBD1; v_call: TRBV4-3; clone_size: NA; cdr3_nt: TGCGCCAGCAGCATCGGGACAGCCCCGCGAGACGAGCAGTACTTC; cdr3_aa: CASSIGTAPRDEQYF
j_call: TRBJ1-1; d_call: NA; v_call: TRBV29-1; clone_size: NA; cdr3_nt: TGCAGCGTTGTTATGGACACTGAAGCTTTCTTT; cdr3_aa: CSVVMDTEAFF
j_call: TRBJ2-3; d_call: NA; v_call: TRBV6-5; clone_size: few; cdr3_nt: TGTGCCAGCAGGAGTGGGGGCACAGATACGCAGTATTTT; cdr3_aa: CASRSGGTDTQYF
j_call: TRBJ2-7; d_call: NA; v_call: TRBV9; clone_size: once; cdr3_nt: TGTGCCAGCAGCGAGTGGGGGGGACAGGACGAGCAGTACTTC; cdr3_aa: CASSEWGGQDEQYF
j_call: TRBJ1-1; d_call: NA; v_call: TRBV29-1; clone_size: NA; cdr3_nt: TGCAGCGTTTCACAGGATGACACTGAAGCTTTCTTT; cdr3_aa: CSVSQDDTEAFF
j_call: TRBJ2-1; d_call: TRBD1; v_call: TRBV11-2; clone_size: NA; cdr3_nt: TGTGCCACCAGCCGGACAGGAAATAATGAGCAGTTCTTC; cdr3_aa: CATSRTGNNEQFF
j_call: TRBJ2-5; d_call: TRBD1; v_call: TRBV9; clone_size: few; cdr3_nt: TGTGCCAGCAGCGCCGGGACAGGGTTAGAGACCCAGTACTTC; cdr3_aa: CASSAGTGLETQYF
j_call: TRBJ2-1; d_call: NA; v_call: TRBV11-2; clone_size: NA; cdr3_nt: TGTGCCAGCAGCTTATCGGGGCTTGGGCAAGAGCAGTTCTTC; cdr3_aa: CASSLSGLGQEQFF
j_call: TRBJ2-7; d_call: NA; v_call: TRBV30; clone_size: NA; cdr3_nt: TGTGCCTGGAGTGTACGAAAAGGGAGCTACGAGCAGTACTTC; cdr3_aa: CAWSVRKGSYEQYF
j_call: TRBJ2-1; d_call: NA; v_call: TRBV4-3; clone_size: NA; cdr3_nt: TGCGCCAGCAGCCCCGGGACAACCTACAATGAGCAGTTCTTC; cdr3_aa: CASSPGTTYNEQFF
j_call: TRBJ2-2; d_call: NA; v_call: TRBV7-9; clone_size: NA; cdr3_nt: TGTGCCAGCAGCTTAGCTGTCACCCAAGGGGAGCTGTTTTTT; cdr3_aa: CASSLAVTQGELFF
j_call: TRBJ2-7; d_call: TRBD2; v_call: TRBV27; clone_size: NA; cdr3_nt: TGTGCCAGCAGTTTATCGATAGGGACTAGCGGCGAGCAGTACTTC; cdr3_aa: CASSLSIGTSGEQYF
j_call: TRBJ1-6; d_call: TRBD1; v_call: TRBV7-9; clone_size: NA; cdr3_nt: TGTGCCAGCAGCTTAGCGTCGGACAGGGCCAATTCACCCCTCCACTTT; cdr3_aa: CASSLASDRANSPLHF
j_call: TRBJ2-7; d_call: NA; v_call: TRBV7-6; clone_size: NA; cdr3_nt: TGTGCCAGCAGCTTAGGGGGGGATTACGAGCAGTACTTC; cdr3_aa: CASSLGGDYEQYF
j_call: TRBJ2-5; d_call: NA; v_call: TRBV7-9; clone_size: NA; cdr3_nt: TGTGCCAGCAGCTTAGTGGCAGACCAAGAGACCCAGTACTTC; cdr3_aa: CASSLVADQETQYF
j_call: TRBJ1-2; d_call: TRBD1; v_call: TRBV27; clone_size: NA; cdr3_nt: TGTGCCAGCAGTTCCCGGGGACAGATCTATGGCTACACCTTC; cdr3_aa: CASSSRGQIYGYTF
j_call: TRBJ1-1; d_call: NA; v_call: TRBV25-1; clone_size: NA; cdr3_nt: TGTGCCAGCAGTTTTGGGTTTACTGAAGCTTTCTTT; cdr3_aa: CASSFGFTEAFF
j_call: TRBJ2-7; d_call: NA; v_call: TRBV11-2; clone_size: NA; cdr3_nt: TGTGCCAGCAGCTTAGGAGCCTCTGAGCAGTACTTC; cdr3_aa: CASSLGASEQYF
j_call: TRBJ2-1; d_call: TRBD2; v_call: TRBV4-3; clone_size: once; cdr3_nt: TGCGCCAGCAGCCAACTAGCGGGGGGGCTCAATGAGCAGTTCTTC; cdr3_aa: CASSQLAGGLNEQFF
j_call: TRBJ2-1; d_call: TRBD2; v_call: TRBV13; clone_size: NA; cdr3_nt: TGTGCCAGCAGCGAGAGGACTAGCGGGGGATCCTACAATGAGCAGTTCTTC; cdr3_aa: CASSERTSGGSYNEQFF
j_call: TRBJ2-1; d_call: NA; v_call: TRBV9; clone_size: NA; cdr3_nt: TGTGCCAGCAGCGTAGAACCCACGGGACCTAGTTGGTACAATGAGCAGTTCTTC; cdr3_aa: CASSVEPTGPSWYNEQFF
j_call: TRBJ2-7; d_call: TRBD1; v_call: TRBV7-8; clone_size: NA; cdr3_nt: TGTGCCAGCAGCACCGACAGGGAAAGCTCCTACGAGCAGTACTTC; cdr3_aa: CASSTDRESSYEQYF
j_call: TRBJ1-5; d_call: NA; v_call: TRBV19; clone_size: NA; cdr3_nt: TGTGCCAGTAGTATAGCTCGGACAGACCAGCATTTT; cdr3_aa: CASSIARTDQHF
j_call: TRBJ2-4; d_call: TRBD2; v_call: TRBV19; clone_size: few; cdr3_nt: TGTGCCAGTAGTCCCTGGACTAGCGGGGGGGTAGTCAAAAACATTCAGTACTTC; cdr3_aa: CASSPWTSGGVVKNIQYF
j_call: TRBJ2-1; d_call: NA; v_call: TRBV7-7; clone_size: NA; cdr3_nt: TGTGCTAGCAGCCCGGGTTTGAGCTCCTACAATGAGCAGTTCTTC; cdr3_aa: CASSPGLSSYNEQFF
j_call: TRBJ2-7; d_call: NA; v_call: TRBV2; clone_size: NA; cdr3_nt: TGTGCCAGCAGTGAGGCAGCACGCTACGAGCAGTACTTC; cdr3_aa: CASSEAARYEQYF
j_call: TRBJ2-2; d_call: NA; v_call: TRBV15; clone_size: NA; cdr3_nt: TGTGCCACCAGCAGAGATTTCGGCGGGGAGCTGTTTTTT; cdr3_aa: CATSRDFGGELFF
j_call: TRBJ2-1; d_call: NA; v_call: TRBV2; clone_size: NA; cdr3_nt: TGTGCCAGCAGGAGCACTAGCTTTAATGAGCAGTTCTTC; cdr3_aa: CASRSTSFNEQFF
j_call: TRBJ2-5; d_call: NA; v_call: TRBV25-1; clone_size: NA; cdr3_nt: TGTGCCAGCAGTGAATATGGGGGGAGTGGTGGGACCCAGTACTTC; cdr3_aa: CASSEYGGSGGTQYF
j_call: TRBJ2-7; d_call: NA; v_call: TRBV19; clone_size: NA; cdr3_nt: TGTGCCAGTCCCTTGACCAATCCCTACGAGCAGTACTTC; cdr3_aa: CASPLTNPYEQYF
j_call: TRBJ2-3; d_call: NA; v_call: TRBV12-5; clone_size: NA; cdr3_nt: TGTGCTAGTGGTTTAAGCACAGATACGCAGTATTTT; cdr3_aa: CASGLSTDTQYF
j_call: TRBJ2-6; d_call: NA; v_call: TRBV25-1; clone_size: NA; cdr3_nt: TGTGCCAGCTCCGTCTCGGGGGCTGGGGCCAACGTCCTGACTTTC; cdr3_aa: CASSVSGAGANVLTF
j_call: TRBJ2-1; d_call: NA; v_call: TRBV29-1; clone_size: NA; cdr3_nt: TGCAGCGTTGAAGATGGAAGGGCCAATGAGCAGTTCTTC; cdr3_aa: CSVEDGRANEQFF
j_call: TRBJ2-7; d_call: TRBD1; v_call: TRBV29-1; clone_size: NA; cdr3_nt: TGCAGCGTGGCGAGTTGGACAGGGCCCCCCTACGAGCAGTACTTC; cdr3_aa: CSVASWTGPPYEQYF
j_call: TRBJ2-6; d_call: NA; v_call: TRBV5-4; clone_size: NA; cdr3_nt: TGTGCCAGCAGCTTAAACAGACAGTCCCAACAGGCCAACGTCCTGACTTTC; cdr3_aa: CASSLNRQSQQANVLTF
j_call: TRBJ1-4; d_call: NA; v_call: TRBV7-9; clone_size: NA; cdr3_nt: TGTGCCAGCAGCTTTCCTGAACAGAGAAATGAAAAACTGTTTTTT; cdr3_aa: CASSFPEQRNEKLFF
j_call: TRBJ2-7; d_call: TRBD2; v_call: TRBV27; clone_size: NA; cdr3_nt: TGTGCCAGCAGTTTAATCGGCGGGGGTGGCTACGAGCAGTACTTC; cdr3_aa: CASSLIGGGGYEQYF
j_call: TRBJ2-5; d_call: TRBD2; v_call: TRBV27; clone_size: NA; cdr3_nt: TGTGCCAGCAGTTTCATGGGGGGGCAAGAGACCCAGTACTTC; cdr3_aa: CASSFMGGQETQYF
j_call: TRBJ1-5; d_call: TRBD1; v_call: TRBV11-3; clone_size: NA; cdr3_nt: TGTGCCAGCAGCTTAGGGCAGGGGGAGGGTGGGCCCCAGCATTTT; cdr3_aa: CASSLGQGEGGPQHF
j_call: TRBJ2-3; d_call: TRBD2; v_call: TRBV4-2; clone_size: NA; cdr3_nt: TGTGCCAGCAGCCAAGAGAGTAGCGGGGGCCGGTTCACAGATACGCAGTATTTT; cdr3_aa: CASSQESSGGRFTDTQYF
j_call: TRBJ2-4; d_call: NA; v_call: TRBV7-2; clone_size: once; cdr3_nt: TGTGCCAGCAGCTTGGGACCAGAAAGCGGCCTGAAAAACATTCAGTACTTC; cdr3_aa: CASSLGPESGLKNIQYF
j_call: TRBJ1-2; d_call: TRBD1; v_call: TRBV29-1; clone_size: NA; cdr3_nt: TGCAGCGTTGAAGAACACAGGGGGATCAACTATGGCTACACCTTC; cdr3_aa: CSVEEHRGINYGYTF
j_call: TRBJ1-1; d_call: NA; v_call: TRBV9; clone_size: many; cdr3_nt: TGTGCCAGCAGCGTAGCGGTGAACACTGAAGCTTTCTTT; cdr3_aa: CASSVAVNTEAFF
j_call: TRBJ2-3; d_call: NA; v_call: TRBV23-1; clone_size: NA; cdr3_nt: TGCGCCAGCAGTCAATCTCGCCAGAACACAGATACGCAGTATTTT; cdr3_aa: CASSQSRQNTDTQYF
j_call: TRBJ2-7; d_call: NA; v_call: TRBV2; clone_size: NA; cdr3_nt: TGTGCCAGCAGTGTTACCTTCTACGAGCAGTACTTC; cdr3_aa: CASSVTFYEQYF
j_call: TRBJ2-5; d_call: TRBD2; v_call: TRBV7-9; clone_size: NA; cdr3_nt: TGTGCCAGCAGCCTAGGGACTAGCGGCTTTCCAGAGACCCAGTACTTC; cdr3_aa: CASSLGTSGFPETQYF
j_call: TRBJ2-3; d_call: NA; v_call: TRBV7-9; clone_size: NA; cdr3_nt: TGTGCCAGCAGCTTAGCGAGGATGGACAGCCCAATCACAGATACGCAGTATTTT; cdr3_aa: CASSLARMDSPITDTQYF
j_call: TRBJ2-5; d_call: TRBD1; v_call: TRBV2; clone_size: NA; cdr3_nt: TGTGCCAGCACTGGGACAGAAACCCAAGAGACCCAGTACTTC; cdr3_aa: CASTGTETQETQYF